These T cell receptor beta chains were read from a single sample in a study of T cell responses to AZD1222 COVID-19 vaccine. Produced via immunoSEQ multiplex PCR; TCRdb's table is partial and in-frame only. The sample includes 100,000 to 150,000 clones, more than 80% of them seen just once. The starting material was peripheral blood, obtained 28 days after the second AZD1222 dose. All receptors come from an adult who received the AZD1222 COVID-19 vaccine. Both conserved end residues are part of each CDR3. The D gene is left open where the match is weak. Clone sizes are given selectively: once, few, many, or a class where the clone is expanded.

once	TRBV28	TRBD1	TRBJ1-5	CASSPEFGTGGFNQPQHF	TGTGCCAGCAGTCCTGAGTTTGGGACAGGGGGCTTCAATCAGCCCCAGCATTTT
-	TRBV7-2	-	TRBJ2-1	CASSLARELEQFF	TGTGCCAGCAGCTTAGCCAGGGAGCTTGAGCAGTTCTTC
-	TRBV5-3	-	TRBJ2-7	CARSSRLPPDEQYF	TGTGCCAGAAGCTCTCGCCTCCCCCCAGACGAGCAGTACTTC
-	TRBV5-1	-	TRBJ2-2	CASSLAGATGELFF	TGCGCCAGCAGCTTGGCAGGGGCAACCGGGGAGCTGTTTTTT
-	TRBV5-1	-	TRBJ1-2	CASSHSANYGYTF	TGCGCCAGCAGCCACAGCGCTAACTATGGCTACACCTTC
-	TRBV11-2	-	TRBJ1-1	CASSPPGTRPVEAFF	TGTGCCAGCAGCCCCCCTGGAACCCGCCCGGTTGAAGCTTTCTTT
-	TRBV3-1/TRBV3-2	-	TRBJ1-2	CASSQADSGYTF	TGTGCCAGCAGCCAAGCGGACAGTGGCTACACCTTC
once	TRBV10-3	TRBD2	TRBJ2-7	CAISPLAGGSYEQYF	TGTGCCATCAGTCCCTTAGCGGGGGGATCCTACGAGCAGTACTTC
-	TRBV19	-	TRBJ2-5	CASSLSPNQETQYF	TGTGCCAGTAGTTTATCTCCGAACCAAGAGACCCAGTACTTC
-	TRBV7-2	-	TRBJ2-3	CASSLREFTTERQYF	TGTGCCAGCAGCTTACGGGAATTCACTACAGAGAGGCAGTATTTT
-	TRBV6-1	-	TRBJ1-5	CASSEWGRGDFNQPQHF	TGTGCCAGCAGTGAGTGGGGGCGAGGGGACTTTAATCAGCCCCAGCATTTT
-	TRBV30	-	TRBJ1-5	CAWSAGTQDQPQHF	TGTGCCTGGAGTGCCGGGACCCAAGATCAGCCCCAGCATTTT
-	TRBV9	-	TRBJ2-6	CASSIRAGSGANVLTF	TGTGCCAGCAGCATACGTGCAGGGTCTGGGGCCAACGTCCTGACTTTC
-	TRBV28	TRBD1	TRBJ1-5	CATDRASFNQPQHF	TGTGCCACGGACAGGGCTTCGTTCAATCAGCCCCAGCATTTT
-	TRBV28	-	TRBJ1-3	CASQLNIGNTIYF	TGTGCCAGCCAGCTAAATATTGGAAACACCATATATTTT
-	TRBV28	-	TRBJ1-6	CASSPSGPLGVLALHF	TGTGCCAGCAGTCCGAGCGGGCCCTTGGGTGTTTTAGCCCTCCACTTT
few	TRBV15	-	TRBJ2-5	CATSLTGDQETQYF	TGTGCCACCAGTCTCACGGGGGACCAAGAGACCCAGTACTTC
few	TRBV30	TRBD1	TRBJ1-5	CAWKGQGHGNQPQHF	TGTGCCTGGAAAGGACAGGGACACGGCAATCAGCCCCAGCATTTT
-	TRBV2	-	TRBJ1-1	CASFASEAFF	TGTGCCAGCTTTGCGTCTGAAGCTTTCTTT
once	TRBV15	TRBD2	TRBJ2-2	CATSRGGLAGAPGTGELFF	TGTGCCACCAGCAGGGGGGGGCTAGCGGGGGCCCCGGGCACCGGGGAGCTGTTTTTT
-	TRBV6-4	-	TRBJ1-2	CASSVSMDSYGYTF	TGTGCCAGCAGTGTGTCGATGGACTCCTATGGCTACACCTTC
-	TRBV19	TRBD1	TRBJ1-1	CASSNRGLDTEAFF	TGTGCCAGTAGTAACAGGGGGCTGGATACTGAAGCTTTCTTT
-	TRBV18	-	TRBJ2-5	CASSPGETQYF	TGTGCCAGCTCACCAGGGGAGACCCAGTACTTC
-	TRBV6-2/TRBV6-3	-	TRBJ1-5	CASSFYGQMGNQPQHF	TGTGCCAGCAGTTTTTACGGGCAGATGGGCAATCAGCCCCAGCATTTT
-	TRBV5-1	TRBD2	TRBJ2-1	CASSPGLAANEQFF	TGCGCCAGCAGCCCGGGACTAGCAGCAAATGAGCAGTTCTTC
-	TRBV19	-	TRBJ1-2	CASSIGPDIDGYTF	TGTGCCAGTAGTATAGGCCCGGACATCGATGGCTACACCTTC
once	TRBV18	-	TRBJ2-7	CASSPASYEQYF	TGTGCCAGCTCACCAGCCAGCTACGAGCAGTACTTC
medium-sized	TRBV4-2	-	TRBJ1-1	CASSQVDRQNTEAFF	TGTGCCAGCAGCCAAGTAGACAGACAGAACACTGAAGCTTTCTTT
-	TRBV28	-	TRBJ1-1	CASSTANTEAFF	TGTGCCAGCAGTACAGCCAACACTGAAGCTTTCTTT
-	TRBV29-1	-	TRBJ2-7	CSVARNRNEQYF	TGCAGCGTGGCCCGTAACAGAAACGAGCAGTACTTC
few	TRBV28	-	TRBJ1-5	CASKLGGQPQHF	TGTGCCAGCAAACTGGGGGGGCAGCCCCAGCATTTT
-	TRBV9	-	TRBJ1-6	CASKEGAEVNSPLHF	TGTGCCAGCAAGGAAGGGGCGGAGGTCAATTCACCCCTCCACTTT
-	TRBV27	-	TRBJ2-5	CASSLYSGFRGKETQYF	TGTGCCAGCAGCCTTTATTCCGGATTTCGGGGTAAAGAGACCCAGTACTTC
-	TRBV18	-	TRBJ2-5	CASSPPEGLQETQYF	TGTGCCAGCTCACCACCGGAAGGCTTACAAGAGACCCAGTACTTC
-	TRBV4-2	TRBD2	TRBJ2-1	CASSQVGLAPSSYNEQFF	TGTGCCAGCAGCCAAGTGGGACTAGCGCCAAGCTCCTACAATGAGCAGTTCTTC
-	TRBV27	-	TRBJ1-1	CASTPGGRGTEAFF	TGTGCCAGCACCCCGGGGGGGCGCGGAACTGAAGCTTTCTTT
-	TRBV16	-	TRBJ1-5	CASSHATVGFSNQPQHF	TGTGCCAGCAGCCACGCGACCGTGGGCTTTTCGAATCAGCCCCAGCATTTT
few	TRBV7-9	-	TRBJ1-1	CASSFKGVGAFF	TGTGCCAGCAGCTTCAAGGGCGTGGGAGCTTTCTTT
-	TRBV9	-	TRBJ2-5	CASSHELGVGEETQYF	TGTGCCAGCAGTCACGAACTAGGGGTGGGCGAAGAGACCCAGTACTTC
-	TRBV4-3	-	TRBJ1-6	CASSQEQGSSSYNSPLHF	TGCGCCAGCAGCCAAGAGCAGGGGTCCAGCTCCTATAATTCACCCCTCCACTTT
-	TRBV6-6	-	TRBJ2-1	CASSTPGRAIKSGQFF	TGTGCCAGCAGTACGCCCGGCAGGGCCATCAAATCTGGGCAGTTCTTC
-	TRBV28	-	TRBJ2-7	CASSSQGGYEQYF	TGTGCCAGCAGTTCTCAGGGGGGCTACGAGCAGTACTTC
-	TRBV6-5	TRBD1	TRBJ1-2	CASFSTGQGGGYTF	TGTGCCAGCTTTAGTACGGGACAGGGAGGTGGCTACACCTTC
few	TRBV7-7	-	TRBJ2-5	CASSRRADKGETQYF	TGTGCCAGCAGCCGCCGGGCGGATAAGGGAGAGACCCAGTACTTC
-	TRBV4-3	TRBD1	TRBJ1-2	CASSHETGGAGGYTF	TGCGCCAGCAGCCATGAAACAGGGGGCGCGGGTGGCTACACCTTC
-	TRBV6-1	-	TRBJ2-1	CASSEFGGAYNEQFF	TGTGCCAGCAGTGAATTTGGGGGAGCCTACAATGAGCAGTTCTTC
few	TRBV4-1	TRBD2	TRBJ2-7	CASSQVGLAGGQTYEQYF	TGCGCCAGCAGCCAAGTGGGACTAGCGGGGGGTCAAACCTACGAGCAGTACTTC